The present entry profiles one TCR beta chain with its context. The sample holds many counts of this clonotype. What this receptor recognizes is not known. No per-base quality is available; no much larger clone lies one base away. Library method: 5' RACE. Sequenced using an Illumina HiSeq 2000. A universal primer binding site was added through template switching, and the final cDNA carried a unique molecular identifier so that TCR cDNA molecules could be counted accurately. First-strand cDNA for TCR alpha and beta chains was synthesized from specific primers in the conserved constant-segment region. Each cDNA library was double barcoded, with a SMART-Mk sample barcode plus Illumina barcodes, to control for contamination. TruSeq adapter sequences and Illumina sample barcodes were added in two successive PCR steps. The Illumina HiSeq platform was used with custom primers to sequence TCR alpha and beta cDNA libraries. The study's own analysis went as follows. MiGEC was used to process raw reads and extract unique molecular identifiers, and MiXCR was used to find CDR3 positions. For each individual, recombination models were inferred using an EM algorithm with the repgenHMM and IGoR tools. The tcR package in R was used for shared clonotype analysis, with sharing normalized by the product of cloneset sizes. Out-of-frame nonproductive sequences were analyzed to study raw recombination free of thymic and clonal selection effects. TCRdb applied fastp at Q25 and MiXCR to the public reads, then kept only in-frame beta chains. All rows with the same CDR3 protein become a single entry with the most common DNA and genes. TCRdb, not the authors, supplied the V and J calls. The sample table records about 490,000 distinct CDR3 sequences; roughly 15% of these occur just once. More than 0.4% of the sample belongs to the ten largest clones.

This sample stems from a study of identical twins (dated by TCRdb to 2016 to 2017). Background for the entire study: TCR alpha and beta repertoires from monozygotic twins, unrelated adults of various ages and cord blood were deep-sequenced to test whether fetal clonotypes persist. To rule out contamination, replicate twin experiments were performed at different times with different library preparation protocols. Results and caveats for the whole study, not just this receptor: Out-of-frame TCR alpha sharing in monozygotic twins was systematically underestimated by recombination models, whereas sharing between unrelated individuals was in agreement with the recombination models. The excess sharing between twins in beta out-of-frame sequences was weaker because fewer shared sequences reduced the signal-to-noise ratio. Compared with coincidental sharing between unrelated individuals, out-of-frame TCR alpha sequences shared between twins showed an excess of sequences with low generation probability. Zero-insertion analyses could be partly confounded by invariant T cells such as MAIT and iNKT, although diverse VJ usage argued against such confounding for most clonotypes. Because the same donors could not be followed over many years, the conclusions depended on cross-sectional statistical analysis. Abundant cord blood beta clonotypes had fewer insertions, young adult naive repertoires showed a similar but weaker trend, and memory repertoires showed no such trend.

Only healthy Caucasian donors were included. The twin cohort comprised three pairs of female monozygotic twins, all aged roughly 18 to 30 years. CD4+ and CD8+ T cell populations were isolated with positive isolation kits from Invitrogen. The CDR3 numbers 14 residues from cysteine through phenylalanine. Only CDR3 DNA is held: 42 bases, read in frame from base 1. V is clipped by 3 bases and J by 0 bases, and the sequence between their germline boundaries is 9 bases long. A further study also used this sample, focusing on yellow fever vaccine responses in identical twins. As the second publication notes: The T cell response to vaccination in identical twins was reported by the authors to appear partly convergent and partly personalized. Focusing on identical twins, the study followed the T cell clones that responded to the vaccine, and did so with precision.

This receptor was taken from a woman aged 18-35 years in good health. The material sequenced was CD4+ T cells sorted from blood. Rearrangement joined TRBV12-3 or TRBV12-4 to TRBJ2-7; the D gene is not confidently resolved. CDR3 protein: CASSLESISYEQYF. The DNA sequence is TGTGCCAGCAGTTTGGAGAGCATCTCCTACGAGCAGTACTTC.